These T cell receptor beta chains were read from a single sample in a study of OX40 agonist ivuxolimab in advanced cancers. Here immunoSEQ multiplex PCR was the method, and the copy in TCRdb shows in-frame clones only, minus some. The data show about 45,000 clones, roughly 84% seen once. The sample was CD4+ or CD8+ T cells sorted from blood, taken in a trial of the OX40 agonist ivuxolimab. These receptors all come from an adult with an advanced solid tumor such as melanoma, head and neck, liver or kidney cancer. CDR3s include the opening cysteine and the closing phenylalanine or tryptophan. D genes are given only for firm matches. Expanded clones get a size class; other rows say once, few or many, or leave the size out.

d_call j_call clone_size v_call cdr3_aa cdr3_nt
NA TRBJ2-7 NA TRBV11-3 CASSLDGGALNEQYF TGTGCCAGCAGCTTAGATGGGGGGGCTCTGAACGAGCAGTACTTC
NA TRBJ2-3 NA TRBV5-1 CASSLERTDTQYF TGCGCCAGCAGCCTTGAAAGAACAGATACGCAGTATTTT
NA TRBJ2-1 NA TRBV13 CASSPRGESYNEQFF TGTGCCAGCAGCCCACGGGGTGAATCCTACAATGAGCAGTTCTTC
NA TRBJ1-6 once TRBV27 CASSQGRYNSPLHF TGTGCCAGCAGCCAGGGGCGTTATAATTCACCCCTCCACTTT
NA TRBJ1-1 NA TRBV28 CASSFSHREYTEAFF TGTGCCAGCAGCTTCTCCCACAGGGAATACACTGAAGCTTTCTTT
TRBD2 TRBJ2-1 NA TRBV2 CASSPGGHWGNEQFF TGTGCCAGCAGTCCGGGAGGGCATTGGGGGAATGAGCAGTTCTTC
NA TRBJ1-5 NA TRBV5-4 CASSIGALGNQPQHF TGTGCCAGCAGCATCGGGGCCCTGGGAAATCAGCCCCAGCATTTT
NA TRBJ2-7 NA TRBV13 CASSLAGPIYSYEQYF TGTGCCAGCAGCTTAGCAGGACCTATATACTCCTACGAGCAGTACTTC
NA TRBJ2-3 NA TRBV27 CASSFGATDTQYF TGTGCCAGCAGTTTTGGGGCCACAGATACGCAGTATTTT
NA TRBJ2-5 NA TRBV4-2 CASSQGQRLESETQYF TGTGCCAGCAGCCAAGGACAGAGACTCGAGTCTGAGACCCAGTACTTC
NA TRBJ1-2 few TRBV5-6 CASSVGPNYGYTF TGTGCCAGCAGCGTGGGTCCTAACTATGGCTACACCTTC
NA TRBJ1-1 NA TRBV6-6 CASRFLGEYTEAFF TGTGCCAGCAGATTCTTGGGGGAATACACTGAAGCTTTCTTT
NA TRBJ2-1 NA TRBV11-3 CASSFGSYNEQFF TGTGCCAGCAGCTTCGGCTCCTACAATGAGCAGTTCTTC
NA TRBJ2-5 NA TRBV7-6 CASRPLLLAETQYF TGTGCCAGCAGACCCCTTCTTCTCGCGGAGACCCAGTACTTC
TRBD1 TRBJ2-2 NA TRBV2 CASSVEQGVAGELFF TGTGCCAGCAGTGTCGAACAGGGGGTTGCCGGGGAGCTGTTTTTT
TRBD2 TRBJ2-5 NA TRBV25-1 CASKKTGGWETQYF TGTGCCAGCAAAAAAACGGGGGGTTGGGAGACCCAGTACTTC
NA TRBJ1-5 NA TRBV4-1 CASSQHGGGNQPQHF TGCGCCAGCAGCCAACACGGGGGAGGCAATCAGCCCCAGCATTTT
NA TRBJ2-5 few TRBV19 CASSIRRLEPTETQYF TGTGCCAGTAGTATAAGGAGACTAGAGCCCACAGAGACCCAGTACTTC
TRBD2 TRBJ2-7 NA TRBV9 CASSPLREGNYEQYF TGTGCCAGCAGCCCTTTGCGGGAGGGAAATTACGAGCAGTACTTC
NA TRBJ1-1 NA TRBV9 CASSVEGEGTEAFF TGTGCCAGCAGCGTGGAGGGGGAAGGAACTGAAGCTTTCTTT
TRBD2 TRBJ2-5 NA TRBV4-1 CASSQDPAGGAETQYF TGCGCCAGCAGCCAAGATCCGGCGGGGGGCGCCGAGACCCAGTACTTC
NA TRBJ1-1 NA TRBV5-6 CASSLELGGQAFF TGTGCCAGCAGCTTGGAGCTAGGGGGACAAGCTTTCTTT
TRBD2 TRBJ2-3 NA TRBV4-1 CASSQDDRGLAGVRTDTQYF TGCGCCAGCAGCCAAGATGATCGGGGACTAGCGGGGGTTCGCACAGATACGCAGTATTTT
NA TRBJ2-3 NA TRBV5-3 CARSRWKSFRGTGDTQYF TGTGCCAGAAGCCGCTGGAAGTCTTTTCGCGGGACTGGAGATACGCAGTATTTT
NA TRBJ1-1 NA TRBV23-1 CASSWRVNTEAFF TGCGCCAGCAGCTGGAGGGTGAACACTGAAGCTTTCTTT
TRBD2 TRBJ2-5 NA TRBV7-8 CASSLGLAGDVETQYF TGTGCCAGCAGCTTGGGACTAGCGGGAGATGTGGAGACCCAGTACTTC